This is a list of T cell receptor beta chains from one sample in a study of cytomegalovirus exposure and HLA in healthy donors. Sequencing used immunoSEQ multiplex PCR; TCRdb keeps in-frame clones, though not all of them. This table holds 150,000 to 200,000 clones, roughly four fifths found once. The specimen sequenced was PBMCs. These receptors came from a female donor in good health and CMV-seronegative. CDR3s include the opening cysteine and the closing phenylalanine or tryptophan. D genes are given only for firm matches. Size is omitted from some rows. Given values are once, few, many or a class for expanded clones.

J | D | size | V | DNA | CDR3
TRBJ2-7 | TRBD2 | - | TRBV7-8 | TGTGCCAGCACCGACGGCAGAGCGGGAGGGGTCGACGAGCAGTACTTC | CASTDGRAGGVDEQYF
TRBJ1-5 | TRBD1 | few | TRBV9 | TGTGCCAGCAGCGCTCGGGACAGCCCTTATAGCAATCAGCCCCAGCATTTT | CASSARDSPYSNQPQHF
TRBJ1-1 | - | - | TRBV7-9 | TGTGCCAGCAGCGACCCAGGGGAAACTTTCTTT | CASSDPGETFF
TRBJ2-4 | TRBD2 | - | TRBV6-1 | TGTGCCAGCAGTGCCCTCCATCCGGGACTAATGGCCAAAAACATTCAGTACTTC | CASSALHPGLMAKNIQYF
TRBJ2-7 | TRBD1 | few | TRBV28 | TGTGCCAGCAGGGGCGAGGACAGGGCCCCCTACGAGCAGTACTTC | CASRGEDRAPYEQYF
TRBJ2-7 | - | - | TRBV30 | TGTGCCTGGAGCGGGGGACCCTACGAGCAGTACTTC | CAWSGGPYEQYF
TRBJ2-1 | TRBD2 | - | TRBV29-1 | TGCAGCGTTGGAGGAAAAGGGAGGGCCCTTAACAATGAGCAGTTCTTC | CSVGGKGRALNNEQFF
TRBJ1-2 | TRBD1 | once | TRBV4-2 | TGTGCCAGCAGCCAAGCTGGGACAGCCTATGGCTACACCTTC | CASSQAGTAYGYTF
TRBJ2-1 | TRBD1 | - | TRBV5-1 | TGCGCCAGCAGCTTTGGGGGACAGGGGACCGAGCAGTTCTTC | CASSFGGQGTEQFF
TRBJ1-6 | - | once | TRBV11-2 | TGTGCCAGCAGTTACAGGGTGTTATCGAATTCACCCCTCCACTTT | CASSYRVLSNSPLHF
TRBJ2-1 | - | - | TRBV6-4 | TGTGCCAGCAGTGACTCGAGTAGTCCGCATGATGAGCAGTTCTTC | CASSDSSSPHDEQFF
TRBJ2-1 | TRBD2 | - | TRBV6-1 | TGTGCCAGCCTAGCGGGGGGATACAATGAGCAGTTCTTC | CASLAGGYNEQFF
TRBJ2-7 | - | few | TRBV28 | TGTGCCAGCAGTCCGGACAGATCCCTTGCCTACGAGCAGTACTTC | CASSPDRSLAYEQYF
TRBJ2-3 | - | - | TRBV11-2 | TGTGCCAGCAGCTTAGATCTGGGGAGCGGGGGCCAGGGGGGGCAGTATTTT | CASSLDLGSGGQGGQYF
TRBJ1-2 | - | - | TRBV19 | TGTGCCAGTAGTCCAGCCCCAGGGCACCTATATGGCTACACCTTC | CASSPAPGHLYGYTF
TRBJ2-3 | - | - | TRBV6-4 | TGTGCCAGCAGTGAGGCAGGGGCGACAGATACGCAGTATTTT | CASSEAGATDTQYF
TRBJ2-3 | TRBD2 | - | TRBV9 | TGTGCCAGCAGCGTAGGAAGCGGGGGAGGGGATACGCAGTATTTT | CASSVGSGGGDTQYF
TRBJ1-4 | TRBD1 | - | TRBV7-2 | TGTGCCAGCAGCTTGGTCCGACAGGGCAATGAAAAACTGTTTTTT | CASSLVRQGNEKLFF
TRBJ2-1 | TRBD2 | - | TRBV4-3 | TGCGCCAGCAGCCAAGATTTACCCAGCGGGGTGTTCTTCTCCTACAATGTGCAGTTCTTC | CASSQDLPSGVFFSYNVQFF
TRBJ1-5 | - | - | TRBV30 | TGTGCCTGGAGTGGTCGCACAGGGTTTGAGCCCCAGCATTTT | CAWSGRTGFEPQHF
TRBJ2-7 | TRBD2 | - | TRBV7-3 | TGTGCCAGCAGCCCAGGGACTAGCGGGAGTTACGAGCAGTACTTC | CASSPGTSGSYEQYF
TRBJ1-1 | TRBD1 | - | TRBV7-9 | TGTGCCAGCAGATATGAACCGGGACAGATTTACCCATCCAACACTGAAGCTTTCTTT | CASRYEPGQIYPSNTEAFF
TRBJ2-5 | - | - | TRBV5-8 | TGTGCCAGCAGCCCCGGCGGGGTGAGGGCGCCGGAGACCCAGTACTTC | CASSPGGVRAPETQYF
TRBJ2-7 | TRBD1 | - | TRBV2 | TGTGCCAGCAGTTTAGGACAGGGCAAGGGTGGCCGGGAGCAGTACTTC | CASSLGQGKGGREQYF
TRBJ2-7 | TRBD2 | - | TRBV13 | TGTGCCAGCAGCTTAGGGAGCGGGAGCGGGTACGAGCAGTACTTC | CASSLGSGSGYEQYF
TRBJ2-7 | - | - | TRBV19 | TGTGCCAGTAGCCCCCTAGTCGAGCAGTACTTC | CASSPLVEQYF
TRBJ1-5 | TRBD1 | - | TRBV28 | TGTGCCAGCAGTTTGCCAACAGGGGTGGGGAATCAGCCCCAGCATTTT | CASSLPTGVGNQPQHF
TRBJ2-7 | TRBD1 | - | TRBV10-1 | TGCGCCAGCAGTGAGTCCGGGACAGGGGGTTCCGAGCAGTACTTC | CASSESGTGGSEQYF
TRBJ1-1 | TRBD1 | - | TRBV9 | TGTGCCAGCAGCGTAGCTCAGGGGGCCGAAATGAACACTGAAGCTTTCTTT | CASSVAQGAEMNTEAFF
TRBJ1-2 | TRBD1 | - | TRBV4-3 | TGCGCCAGCAGCCAAGTTGGACAGGGGAGGAACTATGGCTACACCTTC | CASSQVGQGRNYGYTF
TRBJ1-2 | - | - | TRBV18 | TGTGCCAGCTCCCAAGTGGAGGGTCAAGGCTACACCTTC | CASSQVEGQGYTF
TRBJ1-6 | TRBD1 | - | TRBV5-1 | TGCGCCAGCAGCTTGGCAGGGGGTAATTCACCCCTCCACTTT | CASSLAGGNSPLHF
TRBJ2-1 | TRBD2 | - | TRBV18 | TGTGCCAGCTCACCACCCGGGCGGGGGGACTACAATGAGCAGTTCTTC | CASSPPGRGDYNEQFF
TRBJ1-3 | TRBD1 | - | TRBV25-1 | TGTGCCAGCAGTGAAAACAGGGGATCTGGAAACACCATATATTTT | CASSENRGSGNTIYF
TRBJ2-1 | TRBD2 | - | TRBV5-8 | TGTGCCAGCAGCCCGCTAGCGGGAGAGTACAATGAGCAGTTCTTC | CASSPLAGEYNEQFF
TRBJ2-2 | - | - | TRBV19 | TGTGCCAGTAGTATTTCGAGCTCGGGACTGGTGGGCGCCGGGGAGCTGTTTTTT | CASSISSSGLVGAGELFF